This T cell receptor beta chain was captured in a study of blood T cells in healthy people across ages. Through a sample-barcoded 5' primer and a J-beta primer mix, a second PCR was run for roughly 6 to 11 cycles. TCRdb re-derived calls from the 5' RACE reads in MiXCR, one entry per CDR3 protein. The sample includes hundreds of thousands of distinct CDR3 sequences, around 32% of them seen just once. The table lists this clonotype with many counts. Its specificity is unknown. The length of the CDR3 is 15 residues. V was clipped by 0 bases and J by 3 bases, with 11 bases between them. Germline V CDR1 and CDR2: SGDLS, YYNGEE. Study results and caveats: Both higher diversity and more naive CD4+ cells marked long-lived donors when set against aged donors.

The material sequenced was blood. The V and J genes are TRBV9 and TRBJ2-3; tentative D call: TRBD2 (5 bases). This TCR came from an elderly woman in good health. CDR3 sequence (DNA): TGTGCCAGCAGCGTAGTCGGGGATCCTACAGATACGCAGTATTTT. Its protein is CASSVVGDPTDTQYF.